These 5 T cell receptor beta chains were sequenced from one sample in a study of blood T cell repertoires in COVID-19. Profiled with immunoSEQ multiplex PCR; TCRdb holds only in-frame clones, not every one. The sample contains 150,000 or so clones, approximately 79% of which appear only once. The sequencing sample was made of peripheral blood. These receptors came from a woman in her 40s with COVID-19, enrolled during active disease.

V gene TRBV3-1 (or the pseudogene TRBV3-2) combines with J gene TRBJ2-2; the match to TRBD1 covers 8 bases. V dropped 4 bases and J dropped 4; count of bases not matched to a gene: 2. CDR3 length equals 14 residues. Per the germline V gene, CDR1 is LGHDT and CDR2 is YNNKEL (reference sequence). CDR3 coding DNA: TGTGCCAGCAGCCGAACAGGGGGCACCGGGGAGCTGTTTTTT. Protein: CASSRTGGTGELFF.

The CDR3 DNA is TGTGCCAGCAGTGGGACCTCAGCGGCCTATGGCTACACCTTC. Protein sequence: CASSGTSAAYGYTF. This sequence joins TRBV2 and TRBJ1-2; no clear D. Trimming shortened V by 4 bases and J by 4 bases, and 13 bases separated the two germline ends. This CDR3 region has 14 residues. Germline V gives CDR1 SNHLY, CDR2 FYNNEI.

This clone was picked up one time. The J gene is TRBJ2-3, the V gene TRBV27; D possibly corresponds to TRBD1 (6 bases). Germline lookup yields CDR1 MNHEY and CDR2 SMNVEV (reference sequence). This CDR3 region has 14 residues. V was cut by 4 bases and J by 2 bases, with 10 bases left in between. Written as DNA, the CDR3 is TGTGCCAGCAGTTCTCAGGGGCACACAGATACGCAGTATTTT. As protein: CASSSQGHTDTQYF.

The gene calls are TRBV2 and TRBJ2-3; TRBD1 matches 8 bases. The germline gives CDR1 SNHLY, CDR2 FYNNEI. The length of the CDR3 is 12 residues. V shed 4 bases and J 6 bases; nucleotides not matched to a gene: 0. The CDR3 spells CASSGQGDTQYF. Written as DNA, the CDR3 is TGTGCCAGCAGTGGACAGGGGGATACGCAGTATTTT.

This chain links TRBV7-2 with TRBJ2-7; 13 bases agree with TRBD2. Germline V CDR1 and CDR2: SGHTA, FQGNSA. The ends lost 6 bases at V and 2 bases at J; junction bases unmatched: 10. The CDR3 runs 17 residues. The CDR3 nucleotides read TGTGCCAGCAGTCGAAGTACTAGCGGGAGGGCCCCCTACGAGCAGTACTTC. Translation: CASSRSTSGRAPYEQYF.